A few counts support the clone carrying this T cell receptor beta chain. As yet, its antigen is unknown. Treatment of the sample: approximately 9-day PBMC culture with coronavirus spike peptide pools or control peptides (ViraFEST assay). Peptide pools at 10 ug/ml and IL-2 at 10 IU/ml were added to cultures of some 1.9 million PBMCs per well. The data were taken from a study of vaccination and CD4 T cells after COVID-19. After removal of 3 bases from V and 5 bases from J, the junction contained 12 bases not matched to a gene. The germline gives CDR1 DFQATT, CDR2 SNEGSKA (reference sequence). The CDR3 is made up of 15 amino acids. Cultured CD4+ T-cell DNA underwent Oncomine TCR Beta short-read sequencing. TCRdb reanalysed the PCR reads using MiXCR and keeps one entry per CDR3 protein. Here the sample spans approximately 11,000 distinct CDR3 sequences, roughly 61% being singletons.

The TCR originated in a human donor who had recovered from COVID-19. Material: CD4+ T cells from blood, cultured in vitro. The chain couples TRBV20-1 to TRBJ2-7; 8 bases fit TRBD2. The CDR3 reads CSASQPSGGGHEQYF. The CDR3 coding sequence is TGCAGTGCTAGTCAGCCGAGCGGCGGGGGGCACGAGCAGTACTTC.